This T cell receptor (beta chain) was obtained from a study of shared clonotypes between healthy human individuals. The CDR3 has 16 amino acids. The genomic DNA of each subset was split evenly across several immunoSEQ plates. Using immunoSEQ multiplex PCR, the repertoire was profiled, and TCRdb retains in-frame clones only, with some absent. Of some 1 million clones in the sample, about 77% were seen once. The table lists this clone with a count of one. None of the donors, who were healthy HIV-negative adults, had recently had acute infections or vaccinations. The investigators split CD4+ cells into a CD45RA+ naive subset and a CD45RA-negative memory subset.

Sequencing was performed on memory CD4+ T cells sorted from blood. Noted subset: CD45RA-negative fraction. The chain employs TRBV21-1 and TRBJ2-1; the table's D call, TRBD1, was not checked against the DNA. TRBV21-1 is reported as a pseudogene. This TCR was recovered from a man aged 18 to 29 in good health. In DNA, the CDR3 is TGTGCCAGCAGAGCAAATTCCTGGGACAGTTACAATGAGCAGTTCTTC. Its protein product is CASRANSWDSYNEQFF.